The 32 T cell receptor beta chains below all came from one sample that was sequenced in a study of T cell changes during pregnancy in multiple sclerosis. Measured with immunoSEQ multiplex PCR; TCRdb has only the in-frame clones, and not every one. Of roughly 80,000 clones in the sample, around 92% are singletons; the top ten hold about 2.5%. The source was peripheral blood, collected before pregnancy. The receptors come from a female donor with multiple sclerosis, enrolled in a pregnancy study.

The CDR3 is CASSPGDSPYGYTF. CDR3 DNA sequence: TGCGCCAGCAGCCCTGGGGACAGCCCCTATGGCTACACCTTC. The genes are TRBV5-1 and TRBJ1-2; 7 bases fit TRBD1. Germline CDR1 is SGHRS and CDR2 is YFSETQ. CDR3 length: 14 amino acids. Losses at the gene ends were 4 bases for V and 4 bases for J; bases not matched to a gene: 7.

This clone occurred once. This sequence joins TRBV27 and TRBJ2-5, with TRBD2 matching 8 bases. CDR3 length equals 14 residues. V trimming: 6 bases; J trimming: 4 bases; junction bases outside the gene matches: 7. Germline V gene lookup returns CDR1 MNHEY and CDR2 SMNVEV (reference sequence). The CDR3 reads CASRRAGVGETQYF. CDR3 in DNA: TGTGCCAGCAGGAGAGCGGGAGTGGGAGAGACCCAGTACTTC.

The chain is built from TRBV6-5 and TRBJ1-1; 8 positions match TRBD1. CDR1 and CDR2 from the germline V gene are MNHEY and SVGAGI. Trimming at V came to 6 bases and at J to 4 bases, leaving 7 bases not matched to a gene. This CDR3 contains 14 residues. The CDR3 here is CASSLTGGVTEAFF. In nucleotides, the CDR3 is TGTGCCAGCAGCTTAACAGGGGGAGTCACTGAAGCTTTCTTT.

The V and J genes are TRBV29-1 and TRBJ2-5; 10 nucleotides align to TRBD1. This CDR3 is built from 14 residues. CDR1 is SQVTM and CDR2 is ANQGSEA in the germline V gene. Trimming cost V 6 bases and J 8 bases; bases outside gene matches: 12. The CDR3 spells CSVVTVDRGSTQYF. The CDR3 region has the DNA TGCAGCGTGGTTACCGTGGACAGGGGGTCCACCCAGTACTTC. Looking up the rest from reference TRBV29-1 and TRBJ2-5 gives the full variable domain: SAVISQKPSRDICQRGTSLTIQCQVDSQVTMMFWYRQQPGQSLTLIATANQGSEATYESGFVIDKFPISRPNLTFSTLTVSNMSPEDSSIYLCSVVTVDRGSTQYFGPGTRLLVL.

This chain connects TRBV5-1 to TRBJ2-1; weak D call: TRBD2 (6 bases). The CDR3 length is 16 residues. CDR1 and CDR2 (germline): SGHRS, YFSETQ. Trimming left V 5 bases short and J 1 base short, with 16 bases between. For the CDR3, the DNA is TGCGCCAGCAGAGGGTCACGGGAGTCATCCTACAATGAGCAGTTCTTC. Residues: CASRGSRESSYNEQFF.

The CDR3 reads CASSLDEGQGYGYTF. The CDR3 region has the DNA TGCGCCAGCAGCTTGGACGAGGGACAGGGGTATGGCTACACCTTC. J is TRBJ1-2 and V is TRBV5-1, with 10 bases that match TRBD1. Trimming removed 0 bases from V and 5 bases from J; junction bases left unmatched: 4. Germline loops: CDR1 SGHRS, CDR2 YFSETQ. The CDR3 has 15 amino acids.

V usage is TRBV30 and J usage is TRBJ2-1; 7 positions agree with TRBD2. V gave up 0 bases and J gave up 3 bases; unmatched junction bases: 5. The CDR3 runs 15 residues. CDR1 and CDR2 (germline): GTSNPN, SVGIG (reference sequence). The CDR3 DNA reads TGTGCCTGGAGTGTACCTAGCGGAAGCTACAATGAGCAGTTCTTC. It translates to CAWSVPSGSYNEQFF.

This chain uses TRBV5-1 with TRBJ2-1; 8 nucleotides align to TRBD2. Per the germline V gene, CDR1 is SGHRS and CDR2 is YFSETQ. V lost 4 bases to trimming and J lost 9 bases; unmatched junction nucleotides: 18. The CDR3 consists of 17 residues. The CDR3 DNA follows: TGCGCCAGCAGCCGGGTTGGAACCGGGACTAGAAACGGTGAGCAGTTCTTC. Protein sequence: CASSRVGTGTRNGEQFF.

V is TRBV15 and J is TRBJ2-2, with TRBD2 matching over 11 bases. The germline V gene encodes CDR1 LNHNV and CDR2 YYDKDF (reference sequence). V shed 0 bases, J shed 7 bases, and the junction held 7 bases outside the gene matches. This CDR3 contains 17 residues. The CDR3 coding sequence is TGTGCCACCAGCAGAGAGTTACTAGCGGGAGCTCTCGGGGAGCTGTTTTTT. As protein: CATSRELLAGALGELFF.

J is TRBJ2-7 and V is TRBV6-1; D gene uncertain. Trimming shortened V by 3 bases and J by 3 bases, and 6 bases separated the two germline ends. CDR1 is MNHNS and CDR2 is SASEGT in the germline V gene. The CDR3 length is 12 residues. The CDR3 spells CASSESSYEQYF. The CDR3 region has the DNA TGTGCCAGCAGTGAGTCCAGCTACGAGCAGTACTTC.

The chain has TRBV5-1 and TRBJ2-1; 7 nucleotides agree with TRBD2. CDR1 and CDR2 from the germline V gene are SGHRS and YFSETQ. The V segment lost 4 bases and the J segment 0 bases; nucleotides outside the gene matches: 7. The length of the CDR3 is 16 residues. The CDR3 DNA reads TGCGCCAGCAGCGAGAACCGACTAGCCTCCTACAATGAGCAGTTCTTC. Translating it yields CASSENRLASYNEQFF.

This sequence joins TRBV6-5 and TRBJ1-1, with a weak D call TRBD1 (6 bases). V lost 0 bases and J 5 bases, leaving 7 bases between the germline ends. Germline-derived CDR1 and CDR2 are MNHEY and SVGAGI. CDR3 length equals 13 residues. The CDR3 protein is CASSYSRGTEAFF. The CDR3 nucleotides are TGTGCCAGCAGTTACTCGAGGGGGACTGAAGCTTTCTTT.

In this sample, this clone turned up a few times. The chain combines TRBV6-4 with TRBJ2-1, with 16 bases fitting TRBD2. The CDR3 is 15 residues long. CDR1 is MRHNA, CDR2 SNTAGT, per germline. V lost 2 bases to trimming and J lost 9 bases; unmatched junction nucleotides: 1. The chain's CDR3 is CASSDGTSGGGEQFF. The CDR3 DNA is TGTGCCAGCAGTGACGGGACTAGCGGGGGGGGTGAGCAGTTCTTC.

CDR3 residues: CASSAGRAKETQYF. In DNA form, the CDR3 reads TGTGCCAGCAGTGCCGGGAGGGCCAAAGAGACCCAGTACTTC. This chain connects TRBV2 to TRBJ2-5, with TRBD2 matching over 8 bases. The ends lost 4 bases at V and 3 bases at J; junction bases unmatched: 4. Germline lookup yields CDR1 SNHLY and CDR2 FYNNEI. The CDR3 covers 14 residues.

DNA for the CDR3: TGTGCCAGTAGTATCCGGACAGGGATCGACGAGCAGTACTTC. Residues: CASSIRTGIDEQYF. This chain links TRBV19 with TRBJ2-7; 8 bases map to TRBD1. This CDR3 has 14 residues. V lost 3 bases and J lost 5; bases outside the gene matches: 6. Germline V gene lookup returns CDR1 LNHDA and CDR2 SQIVND (reference sequence).

V and J are TRBV4-2 and TRBJ2-1; 8 bases align to TRBD2. This CDR3 comprises 15 residues. Trimming removed 0 bases from V and 9 bases from J; junction bases left unmatched: 7. Germline loops: CDR1 LGHNA, CDR2 YNFKEQ. The CDR3 protein is CASSQEPAGVSEQFF. The CDR3 DNA is TGTGCCAGCAGCCAAGAACCAGCGGGAGTGAGTGAGCAGTTCTTC.

With respect to this clone: This sample also contains other DNA sequences that code for the same CDR3. V is TRBV5-1 and J is TRBJ1-1, with D perhaps TRBD1 (6 bases). The V gene's germline CDR1 is SGHRS and CDR2 YFSETQ. The V gene lost 2 bases and the J gene lost 3 bases, with 11 bases spanning the gap. CDR3 length: 14 residues. CDR3 DNA: TGCGCCAGCAGCTTAACCGGGACACACACTGAAGCTTTCTTT. Its protein product is CASSLTGTHTEAFF.

In this sample, this clone turned up once. This chain uses TRBV2 with TRBJ1-5; D remains unclear. This CDR3 has 13 residues. Trimming shortened V by 2 bases and J by 7 bases, and 9 bases separated the two germline ends. CDR1 and CDR2 (germline): SNHLY, FYNNEI. The DNA of the CDR3 is TGTGCCAGCAGTGAAACGGGTGGGCAGCCCCAGCATTTT. Its protein product is CASSETGGQPQHF.

This chain connects TRBV6-6 to TRBJ2-7; TRBD1 matches at 8 bases. This CDR3 has 12 amino acids. Per germline, CDR1 MNHNY and CDR2 SVGAGI (reference sequence). V shed 5 bases, J shed 6 bases, and the junction held 3 bases outside the gene matches. CDR3 sequence reads: CASSKTGVEQYF. The CDR3 bases are TGTGCCAGCAGTAAGACAGGGGTCGAGCAGTACTTC.

The genes are TRBV9 and TRBJ1-2; 8 nucleotides align to TRBD1. Per germline, CDR1 SGDLS and CDR2 YYNGEE. CDR3 length: 14 amino acids. V lost 2 bases to trimming and J lost 4 bases; unmatched junction nucleotides: 4. CDR3 region: CASSVRQGSYGYTF. In DNA form, the CDR3 reads TGTGCCAGCAGCGTCCGACAGGGGAGCTATGGCTACACCTTC.

V is TRBV13 and J is TRBJ1-3; D gene uncertain. This CDR3 region has 15 residues. Germline V gene lookup returns CDR1 PRHDT and CDR2 FYEKMQ (reference sequence). The V end was cut by 5 bases, the J end by 0 bases, with 11 bases between. This CDR3 is CASSRDGGSGNTIYF. DNA for the CDR3: TGTGCCAGCAGCCGGGATGGCGGCTCTGGAAACACCATATATTTT.

This clone was counted once. The CDR3 DNA reads as TGTGCCAGTAGTATGGGGGGGTCCCAGTACTTC. Protein sequence: CASSMGGSQYF. The chain has TRBV19 and TRBJ2-5; 7 positions match TRBD2. Trimming took 3 bases from V and 9 from J; bases not matched to a gene: 1. This CDR3 is 11 amino acids long. Per germline, CDR1 LNHDA and CDR2 SQIVND (reference sequence).

This CDR3 reads CASSQRAGSGYTF. The CDR3 coding sequence is TGTGCCAGCAGCCAGAGGGCAGGATCCGGCTACACCTTC. The chain couples TRBV6-5 to TRBJ1-2; D remains ambiguous. Germline loops: CDR1 MNHEY, CDR2 SVGAGI. The CDR3 covers 13 residues. V was shortened by 6 bases and J by 8 bases, with 16 bases between the two germline ends.

The V and J genes are TRBV7-9 and TRBJ2-1; unclear D gene. The CDR3 is made up of 13 amino acids. The V gene lost 5 bases and the J gene lost 10 bases, with 15 bases spanning the gap. Germline lookup yields CDR1 SEHNR and CDR2 FQNEAQ (reference sequence). CDR3 amino acids: CASSPNTEKEQFF. The CDR3 DNA sequence: TGTGCCAGCAGCCCGAATACCGAGAAGGAGCAGTTCTTC.

The chain links TRBV5-4 to TRBJ2-5; D perhaps matches TRBD1 (6 bases). Deletions cut 1 base from V and 1 base from J, with 20 bases between. Germline V gene sequence: CDR1 SGHNT, CDR2 YYREEE (reference sequence). This CDR3 is built from 18 residues. The CDR3: CASSLLPLGRGFQETQYF. The CDR3 DNA follows: TGTGCCAGCAGCTTGCTTCCTCTGGGCAGGGGCTTCCAAGAGACCCAGTACTTC.

V is TRBV5-6 and J is TRBJ1-5; unclear D gene. V lost 4 bases to trimming and J lost 1 base, with 9 bases between them. CDR3 length: 14 residues. CDR1 and CDR2 from the germline V gene are SGHDT and YYEEEE. This CDR3 reads CASSPGESNQPQHF. CDR3 in DNA: TGTGCCAGCAGCCCTGGGGAGAGCAATCAGCCCCAGCATTTT.

V is TRBV19 and J is TRBJ2-3, with 14 bases identical to TRBD2. This CDR3 has 15 residues. From germline, CDR1 is LNHDA and CDR2 SQIVND (reference sequence). The J segment lost 2 bases and the V segment lost 6 bases, leaving 1 base of the junction unmatched. CDR3 nucleotides: TGTGCCAGTAGGGGACTAGCGGGGGCCACAGATACGCAGTATTTT. Protein: CASRGLAGATDTQYF.

The chain employs TRBV28 and TRBJ1-2; TRBD1 matches at 8 bases. The V gene's germline CDR1 is MDHEN and CDR2 SYDVKM. The CDR3 is 15 amino acids. V shed 2 bases and J 4 bases; nucleotides not matched to a gene: 6. This CDR3 is CASSLGTGSFYGYTF. Written as DNA, the CDR3 is TGTGCCAGCAGTTTAGGGACAGGAAGTTTCTATGGCTACACCTTC.

This chain uses TRBV28 with TRBJ1-4, with a possible D match to TRBD1 (6 bases). CDR1 and CDR2 from the germline V gene are MDHEN and SYDVKM. This CDR3 is 14 amino acids long. V was pared by 4 bases and J by 8 bases, with 14 bases between. The CDR3 nucleotides are TGTGCCAGCAGTTCCACAGGGTTAAGGGAAAAACTGTTTTTT. It encodes CASSSTGLREKLFF.

This clone was detected only once. The chain combines TRBV9 with TRBJ2-7; possible D gene TRBD2, 6 bases. In germline, CDR1 is SGDLS, CDR2 YYNGEE. V was trimmed by 0 bases and J by 2 bases, leaving 9 bases between them. This CDR3 is built from 14 residues. The CDR3 coding sequence is TGTGCCAGCAGCGTAGCCGGGAGCCCCTACGAGCAGTACTTC. Translated, it gives CASSVAGSPYEQYF.

The chain has TRBV19 and TRBJ1-1; a possible D gene is TRBD1 (5 bases). The CDR3 runs to 13 residues. V was cut by 1 base and J by 6 bases, with 9 bases left in between. Germline CDR1 is LNHDA and CDR2 is SQIVND (reference sequence). The CDR3 region is CASSIVGVAEAFF. CDR3 DNA sequence: TGTGCCAGTAGTATAGTAGGGGTCGCTGAAGCTTTCTTT.

The chain couples TRBV5-1 to TRBJ2-7; TRBD2 matches 13 bases. Germline V gene data show CDR1 as SGHRS and CDR2 as YFSETQ. Trimming cost V 4 bases and J 0 bases; bases outside gene matches: 4. The CDR3 extends over 16 amino acids. The CDR3 here is CASSLRTSGSSYEQYF. Here the CDR3 DNA reads TGCGCCAGCAGCCTAAGGACTAGCGGGAGCTCCTACGAGCAGTACTTC.